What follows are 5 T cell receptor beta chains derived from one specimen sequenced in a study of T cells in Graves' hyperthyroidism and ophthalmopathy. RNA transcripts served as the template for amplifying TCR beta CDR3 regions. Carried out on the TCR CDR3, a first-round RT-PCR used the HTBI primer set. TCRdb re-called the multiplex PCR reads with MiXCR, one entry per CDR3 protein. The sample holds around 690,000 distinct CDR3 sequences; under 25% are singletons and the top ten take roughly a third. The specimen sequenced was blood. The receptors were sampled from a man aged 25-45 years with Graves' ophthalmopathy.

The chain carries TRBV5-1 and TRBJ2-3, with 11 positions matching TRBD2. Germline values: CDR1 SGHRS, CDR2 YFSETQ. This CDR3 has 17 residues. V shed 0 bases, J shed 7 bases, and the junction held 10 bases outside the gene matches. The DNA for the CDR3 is TGCGCCAGCAGCTTGGCGGGACTAGCGGACAGGGCGAATACGCAGTATTTT. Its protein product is CASSLAGLADRANTQYF. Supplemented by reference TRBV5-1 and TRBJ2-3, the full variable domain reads KAGVTQTPRYLIKTRGQQVTLSCSPISGHRSVSWYQQTPGQGLQFLFEYFSETQRNKGNFPGRFSGRQFSNSRSEMNVSTLELGDSALYLCASSLAGLADRANTQYFGPGTRLTVL.

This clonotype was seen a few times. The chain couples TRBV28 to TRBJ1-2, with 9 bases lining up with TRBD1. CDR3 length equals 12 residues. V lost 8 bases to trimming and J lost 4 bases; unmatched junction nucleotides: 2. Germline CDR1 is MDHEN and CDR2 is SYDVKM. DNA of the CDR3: TGTGCCAGCGGACAGGGGCTCTATGGCTACACCTTC. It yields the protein CASGQGLYGYTF.

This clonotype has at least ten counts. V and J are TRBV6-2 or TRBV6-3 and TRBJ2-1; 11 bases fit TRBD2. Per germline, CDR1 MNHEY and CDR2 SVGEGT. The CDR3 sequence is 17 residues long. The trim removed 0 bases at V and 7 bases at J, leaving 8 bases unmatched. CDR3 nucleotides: TGTGCCAGCAGTTACTCGGCCGGGACTAGCGGAGTTAATGAGCAGTTCTTC. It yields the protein CASSYSAGTSGVNEQFF.

Here the CDR3 DNA reads TGTGCCAGCAGTTACCCGAGACCAAAGAACACTGAAGCTTTCTTT. It yields the protein CASSYPRPKNTEAFF. The J gene is TRBJ1-1, the V gene TRBV28; D uncertain. CDR3 size: 15 residues. Deletions cut 4 bases from V and 1 base from J, with 13 bases between. Germline V CDR1 and CDR2: MDHEN, SYDVKM.

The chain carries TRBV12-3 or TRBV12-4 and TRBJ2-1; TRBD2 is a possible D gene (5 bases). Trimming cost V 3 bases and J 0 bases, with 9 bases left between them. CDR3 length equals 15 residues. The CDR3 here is CASSFSRGSYNEQFF. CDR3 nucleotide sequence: TGTGCCAGCAGTTTCTCTCGGGGCTCCTACAATGAGCAGTTCTTC.